The 24 T cell receptor beta chains in this list originate from one sample, sequenced in a study of cytomegalovirus exposure and HLA in healthy donors. The PCR employed 60 Vbeta primers together with 13 Jbeta primers. Profiling relied on immunoSEQ multiplex PCR, and the TCRdb table lists in-frame clones only, not all of them. In the table there are about 190,000 clones, roughly 77% of which are singletons. The sequenced material came from PBMCs. The receptors were gathered from a man between 25 and 39 years old in good health and CMV-seropositive.

This chain connects TRBV30 to TRBJ2-5; 9 bases align to TRBD1. The length of the CDR3 is 15 residues. The germline gives CDR1 GTSNPN, CDR2 SVGIG (reference sequence). The V and J ends lost 2 bases and 4 bases, in that order; junction bases with no gene match: 8. The CDR3 coding sequence is TGTGCCTGGAGTCCTTACGACAGGGGGGGAGAGACCCAGTACTTC. Amino acid sequence: CAWSPYDRGGETQYF.

This chain links TRBV6-1 with TRBJ2-2; no firm D call. CDR3 size: 12 residues. The germline V gene has CDR1 MNHNS and CDR2 SASEGT. V was cut by 5 bases and J by 7 bases, with 8 bases left in between. The CDR3 sequence: CASSSTGGELFF. The CDR3 region has the DNA TGTGCCAGCAGTTCGACTGGCGGGGAGCTGTTTTTT.

V and J are TRBV9 and TRBJ2-7, with D unresolved. The CDR3 covers 15 residues. V dropped 0 bases and J dropped 0 bases, with 10 bases sitting between them. Germline CDR1 and CDR2: SGDLS and YYNGEE. CDR3 DNA: TGTGCCAGCAGCGTAGAGCCCTCCGGCTCCTACGAGCAGTACTTC. Encoded protein: CASSVEPSGSYEQYF.

The gene calls are TRBV30 and TRBJ2-7, with 8 bases matching TRBD1. V shed 5 bases and J 7 bases; nucleotides not matched to a gene: 13. Germline V gene data show CDR1 as GTSNPN and CDR2 as SVGIG (reference sequence). The CDR3 runs to 14 residues. The CDR3 here is CAWVIRTGRSEQYF. Written as DNA, the CDR3 is TGTGCCTGGGTTATTCGGACAGGGAGGAGTGAGCAGTACTTC.

The CDR3 here is CASSHGTALIDEQYF. CDR3 DNA: TGCGCCAGCAGCCACGGGACAGCCCTTATTGACGAGCAGTACTTC. The chain joins TRBV4-1 to TRBJ2-7; 7 bases match TRBD1. In germline, CDR1 is MGHRA, CDR2 YSYEKL. This CDR3 spans 15 amino acids. V shed 3 bases and J 5 bases; nucleotides not matched to a gene: 10.

As regards this clone: Its ends do not fully match the called genes, so a read error is possible. The chain has TRBV19 and TRBJ2-3, with D perhaps TRBD1 (6 bases). CDR3 length equals 11 residues. Germline V lookup: CDR1 LNHDA, CDR2 SQIVND (reference sequence). CDR3 loop: CASSMRDRWDF. Here the CDR3 DNA reads TGTGCCAGTAGTATGAGAGACAGGTGGGATTTT.

This clone turned up a few times. V and J are TRBV25-1 and TRBJ2-5; 10 positions match TRBD1. The V segment lost 3 bases and the J segment 4 bases; nucleotides outside the gene matches: 5. The germline V gene has CDR1 MGHDK and CDR2 SYGVNS. This CDR3 is built from 15 residues. The CDR3, as DNA: TGTGCCAGCAGTGAGCCGGGACAGGGGAGAGAGACCCAGTACTTC. It codes for CASSEPGQGRETQYF.

This chain uses TRBV5-1 with TRBJ1-4; 9 bases map to TRBD1. CDR1 and CDR2 (germline): SGHRS, YFSETQ. This CDR3 comprises 16 residues. Losses at the gene ends were 4 bases for V and 0 bases for J; bases not matched to a gene: 4. CDR3 loop: CASSPGTGTTNEKLFF. The CDR3 DNA sequence: TGCGCCAGCAGCCCCGGGACAGGGACAACTAATGAAAAACTGTTTTTT. Using reference TRBV5-1 and TRBJ1-4 for the parts outside the CDR3, the full variable domain is KAGVTQTPRYLIKTRGQQVTLSCSPISGHRSVSWYQQTPGQGLQFLFEYFSETQRNKGNFPGRFSGRQFSNSRSEMNVSTLELGDSALYLCASSPGTGTTNEKLFFGSGTQLSVL.

This chain uses TRBV11-2 with TRBJ2-2; 9 bases fit TRBD1. This CDR3 has 15 amino acids. V lost 5 bases, J lost 8 bases, and 9 bases stayed unmatched. From germline, CDR1 is SGHAT and CDR2 FQNNGV. DNA of the CDR3: TGTGCCAGCAGCCACGGTTACAGGGGGCAGGGGGAGCTGTTTTTT. Translation gives CASSHGYRGQGELFF.

The chain recombines TRBV2 with TRBJ2-3, with 8 positions matching TRBD2. The J segment lost 5 bases and the V segment lost 6 bases, leaving 4 bases of the junction unmatched. Per the germline V gene, CDR1 is SNHLY and CDR2 is FYNNEI. There are 13 residues in the CDR3. CDR3 coding DNA: TGTGCCAGCAGAGCGGGGGTTGGAGATACGCAGTATTTT. It specifies CASRAGVGDTQYF.

This clone was recorded once. The chain joins TRBV6-1 to TRBJ1-5; 8 positions match TRBD1. CDR1 and CDR2 from the germline V gene are MNHNS and SASEGT. The length of the CDR3 is 14 residues. Trimming cost V 7 bases and J 5 bases; bases outside gene matches: 7. CDR3 in amino acids: CASIRDRGDQPQHF. In DNA, the CDR3 is TGTGCCAGCATTAGAGACAGGGGTGATCAGCCCCAGCATTTT.

This clone showed up just a few times. This chain uses TRBV6-5 with TRBJ2-1; TRBD1 matches 8 bases. Looked up from germline, CDR1 is MNHEY and CDR2 is SVGAGI. V lost 3 bases to trimming and J lost 2 bases; unmatched junction nucleotides: 3. This CDR3 is 15 amino acids long. Here the CDR3 reads CASSYRTGTYNEQFF. In nucleotides, the CDR3 is TGTGCCAGCAGTTATAGGACAGGGACCTACAATGAGCAGTTCTTC.

The genes are TRBV7-8 and TRBJ1-2; 7 nucleotides agree with TRBD1. V lost 4 bases to trimming and J lost 6 bases; unmatched junction nucleotides: 5. This CDR3 has 13 residues. The germline CDR1 and CDR2 sequences are SGHVS and FQNEAQ. The CDR3 DNA sequence: TGTGCCAGCAGCTCCGGGACAGCCGATGGCTACACCTTC. Protein product: CASSSGTADGYTF.

The gene calls are TRBV4-2 and TRBJ2-7, with TRBD2 matching 12 bases. The J segment lost 0 bases and the V segment lost 1 base, leaving 4 bases of the junction unmatched. The CDR3 runs to 17 residues. CDR1 is LGHNA, CDR2 YNFKEQ, per germline. The CDR3 spells CASSQGGTSGSSYEQYF. DNA of the CDR3: TGTGCCAGCAGCCAAGGGGGGACTAGCGGGTCCTCCTACGAGCAGTACTTC.

The chain links TRBV5-6 to TRBJ2-7, with 8 bases fitting TRBD2. Germline trimming cut 6 bases from V and 2 bases from J; bases unmatched to any gene: 16. CDR3 length: 17 residues. The germline V gene has CDR1 SGHDT and CDR2 YYEEEE. The CDR3 here is CASTLQLGGRLAYEQYF. The CDR3 nucleotides are TGTGCCAGCACCCTCCAGCTAGGCGGGAGGCTTGCCTACGAGCAGTACTTC. Full variable domain (missing parts from reference TRBV5-6 and TRBJ2-7): DAGVTQSPTHLIKTRGQQVTLRCSPKSGHDTVSWYQQALGQGPQFIFQYYEEEERQRGNFPDRFSGHQFPNYSSELNVNALLLGDSALYLCASTLQLGGRLAYEQYFGPGTRLTVT.

The table lists this clone with a few counts. The CDR3 sequence: CASSYSRGTGQETQYF. The CDR3 DNA follows: TGTGCCAGCAGTTACTCGCGTGGGACAGGGCAAGAGACCCAGTACTTC. The chain combines TRBV6-5 with TRBJ2-5, with TRBD1 matching over 9 bases. The CDR3 runs 16 residues. With V trimmed by 0 bases and J by 2 bases, 4 bases remained unmatched. Germline V CDR1 and CDR2: MNHEY, SVGAGI.

The chain has TRBV5-4 and TRBJ2-5, with 7 bases matching TRBD1. V gave up 5 bases and J gave up 5 bases; unmatched junction bases: 6. The CDR3 consists of 13 residues. Germline CDR1 is SGHNT and CDR2 is YYREEE (reference sequence). The CDR3 coding sequence is TGTGCCAGCAGACAAACAGGGGTTGAGACCCAGTACTTC. Translation: CASRQTGVETQYF.

The rearrangement joins TRBV7-9 to TRBJ1-5; D gene uncertain. Germline CDR1 is SEHNR and CDR2 is FQNEAQ (reference sequence). The V end lost 5 bases, the J end lost 0 bases, and 11 bases lay between the germline ends. There are 15 residues in the CDR3. CDR3 sequence (DNA): TGTGCCAGCAGCCCAGGCAGTTATAGCAATCAGCCCCAGCATTTT. Translated, it gives CASSPGSYSNQPQHF.

The V and J genes are TRBV6-5 and TRBJ1-1; weak D call: TRBD1 (5 bases). CDR1 MNHEY and CDR2 SVGAGI come from the germline V gene. CDR3 length: 14 residues. V was cut by 2 bases and J by 5 bases, with 12 bases left in between. The DNA of the CDR3 is TGTGCCAGCAGTTACCGAAGGGGTGGGACTGAAGCTTTCTTT. This translates into CASSYRRGGTEAFF.

The V and J genes are TRBV6-1 and TRBJ2-2; 7 bases are a match to TRBD2. The CDR3 loop spans 15 amino acids. V was pared by 4 bases and J by 5 bases, with 7 bases of the junction left unmatched. CDR1 and CDR2 (germline): MNHNS, SASEGT. The CDR3 here is CASSGGDYRTGELFF. CDR3 nucleotides: TGTGCCAGCAGTGGGGGGGACTACCGTACCGGGGAGCTGTTTTTT.

This clone was picked up a small number of times. V and J are TRBV20-1 and TRBJ2-7; D not resolved. Per the germline V gene, CDR1 is DFQATT and CDR2 is SNEGSKA (reference sequence). The CDR3 spans 10 residues. Trimming shortened V by 6 bases and J by 5 bases, and 8 bases separated the two germline ends. The chain's CDR3 is CSASINEQYF. CDR3 coding DNA: TGCAGTGCCAGTATCAACGAGCAGTACTTC.

The V call is TRBV5-1, the J call TRBJ2-5; TRBD1 matches at 7 bases. The CDR3 totals 14 residues. Germline values: CDR1 SGHRS, CDR2 YFSETQ. V lost 0 bases, J lost 4 bases, and 3 bases stayed unmatched. Written as DNA, the CDR3 is TGCGCCAGCAGCTTGGGGCCAGGGGGAGAGACCCAGTACTTC. Translation gives CASSLGPGGETQYF.

This clone was found a few times. The chain uses TRBV6-5 and TRBJ1-1; 8 nucleotides match TRBD1. The CDR3 is 12 residues long. J gave up 3 bases and V 10 bases, and 4 bases lay outside the gene matches. Germline lookup yields CDR1 MNHEY and CDR2 SVGAGI. This chain's CDR3 is CATGGRYTEAFF. Written as DNA, the CDR3 is TGTGCCACAGGGGGCCGGTACACTGAAGCTTTCTTT.

The J gene is TRBJ2-1, the V gene TRBV12-5; D gene unclear. This CDR3 is 12 amino acids long. Germline V gene sequence: CDR1 LGHNT, CDR2 FRNRAP. Trimming stripped 0 bases from V and 10 bases from J, with 7 bases between. In DNA, the CDR3 is TGTGCTAGTGGTTTGGTAATCGGGGAGCAGTTCTTC. Translating gives CASGLVIGEQFF.